This T cell receptor (beta chain) was sequenced in a study of radiotherapy plus CTLA-4 blockade in lung cancer. Clones were read by immunoSEQ multiplex PCR, and TCRdb kept only the in-frame ones, dropping some. The data contain approximately 100,000 clones, roughly four fifths of them seen just once; the ten biggest clones take up around 3%. The clonotype comes from a human donor with non-small cell lung cancer who had a partial response to radiotherapy plus ipilimumab. The sequenced sample was peripheral blood, obtained from a patient treated with radiotherapy plus ipilimumab.

In DNA form, the CDR3 reads TGTGCCAGCAGTGATCAGACAGGAGTCACACCCTACGAGCAGTACTTC. Residues: CASSDQTGVTPYEQYF. J is TRBJ2-7 and V is TRBV6-1; TRBD1 might be the D (6 bases). The germline V gene has CDR1 MNHNS and CDR2 SASEGT. V gave up 3 bases and J gave up 2 bases, with 17 bases separating them. This CDR3 is 16 amino acids long.